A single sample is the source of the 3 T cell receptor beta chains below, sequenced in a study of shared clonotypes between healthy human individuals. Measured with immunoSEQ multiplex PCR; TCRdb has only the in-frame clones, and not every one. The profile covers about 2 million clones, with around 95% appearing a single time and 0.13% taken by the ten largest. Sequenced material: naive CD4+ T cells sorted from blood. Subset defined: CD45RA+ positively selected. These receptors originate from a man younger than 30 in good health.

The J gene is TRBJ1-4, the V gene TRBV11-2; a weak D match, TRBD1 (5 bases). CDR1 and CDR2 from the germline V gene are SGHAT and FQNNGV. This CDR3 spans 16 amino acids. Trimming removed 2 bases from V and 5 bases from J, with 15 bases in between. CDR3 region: CASSLTGAGRNEKLFF. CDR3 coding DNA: TGTGCCAGCAGCTTAACTGGGGCGGGAAGGAATGAAAAACTGTTTTTT.

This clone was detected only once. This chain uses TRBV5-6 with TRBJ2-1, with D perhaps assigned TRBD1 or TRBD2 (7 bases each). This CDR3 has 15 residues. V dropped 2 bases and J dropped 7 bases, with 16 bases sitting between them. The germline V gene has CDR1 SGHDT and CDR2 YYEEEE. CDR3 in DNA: TGTGCCAGCAGCTTAGGGAGGGGGCAAGTAAATGAGCAGTTCTTC. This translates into CASSLGRGQVNEQFF.

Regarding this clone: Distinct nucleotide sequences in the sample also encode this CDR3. CDR3 nucleotide sequence: TGTGCCAGCAGTTTTGGGGGCCCTAACTATGGCTACACCTTC. Protein: CASSFGGPNYGYTF. The genes are TRBV28 and TRBJ1-2; tentatively, D is TRBD1 (6 bases). CDR3 size: 14 residues. V lost 3 bases and J lost 0, with 8 bases in between. The germline V gene has CDR1 MDHEN and CDR2 SYDVKM.